The clone carrying this T cell receptor beta chain was seen more than once but under ten times. Its antigen remains unidentified. These data are taken from a study of identical twins. Findings of the study overall: Fewer insertions were carried by abundant cord blood beta clonotypes, but none was seen in memory repertoires. Cross-sectional statistical analysis, not tracking of the same donors, underpinned the conclusions. Partial confounding of zero-insertion analyses by invariant MAIT and iNKT cells was possible.

The cDNA had a unique molecular identifier and a template-switch universal primer site. Using its own MiXCR run on the 5' RACE reads, TCRdb lists one record per CDR3 protein. The sample lists 1.5 million or so distinct CDR3 sequences, about 32% occurring once. The V gene's germline CDR1 is LNHNV and CDR2 YYDKDF (reference sequence). The CDR3 runs 18 residues. Trimming took 3 bases from V and 0 from J, leaving 18 bases between them. Sequencing used cord blood. The J gene is TRBJ2-1, the V gene TRBV15, with D perhaps matching TRBD2 (6 bases). This TCR derives from a newborn girl in good health. The CDR3 protein is CATSSLSWGVSSYNEQFF. CDR3 sequence (DNA): TGTGCCACCAGCAGTCTATCCTGGGGGGTTAGCTCCTACAATGAGCAGTTCTTC.